Presented here are 23 T cell receptor beta chains from one specimen sequenced in a study of T cells in lung cancer brain metastases. Sequencing was performed with immunoSEQ multiplex PCR; in TCRdb, only in-frame clones are kept and a portion is missing. The sample includes over 4,500 clones, roughly 84% of them seen just once. The sample taken for sequencing was tumor tissue from the primary lung tumor. All receptors come from a woman aged 45 to 65 with non-small cell lung cancer.

V usage is TRBV28 and J usage is TRBJ1-2, with D hard to call. This CDR3 spans 13 amino acids. Germline assignment: CDR1 MDHEN and CDR2 SYDVKM. V gave up 5 bases and J gave up 3 bases, with 10 bases separating them. The CDR3 spells CASSRQPDYGYTF. The DNA of the CDR3 is TGTGCCAGCAGTCGCCAGCCAGACTATGGCTACACCTTC.

The chain links TRBV6-5 to TRBJ2-4; D possibly corresponds to TRBD1 (6 bases). CDR3 length equals 16 residues. Trimming took 4 bases from V and 0 from J, leaving 13 bases between them. Germline V gives CDR1 MNHEY, CDR2 SVGAGI. CDR3 sequence reads: CASSSTGIVAKNIQYF. In DNA form, the CDR3 reads TGTGCCAGCAGTTCCACAGGGATAGTAGCCAAAAACATTCAGTACTTC.

This chain uses TRBV29-1 with TRBJ2-3; TRBD1 aligns across 7 bases. This CDR3 comprises 11 residues. J gave up 7 bases and V 6 bases, and 4 bases lay outside the gene matches. Germline V gives CDR1 SQVTM, CDR2 ANQGSEA. CDR3 residues: CSVLDRHTQYF. The CDR3 bases are TGCAGCGTGCTGGACAGGCATACGCAGTATTTT.

The chain carries TRBV7-9 and TRBJ1-2; no clear D gene. Germline V lookup: CDR1 SEHNR, CDR2 FQNEAQ (reference sequence). V lost 3 bases and J 4 bases, leaving 9 bases between the germline ends. The CDR3 loop spans 13 amino acids. For the CDR3, the DNA is TGTGCCAGCAGCTTCGGTAACGGCTATGGCTACACCTTC. It encodes CASSFGNGYGYTF.

The rearrangement joins TRBV15 to TRBJ1-1; D ambiguous. The CDR3 is 16 amino acids. Between the trimmed V and J ends, which lost 0 bases and 7 bases, there was a span of 18 bases. Germline V gene sequence: CDR1 LNHNV, CDR2 YYDKDF (reference sequence). CDR3 in DNA: TGTGCCACCAGCAGAGATGCAGGTGGGTATGGGGATGAAGCTTTCTTT. Amino acid sequence: CATSRDAGGYGDEAFF. The variable domain in full, completed from reference TRBV15 and TRBJ1-1, reads DAMVIQNPRYQVTQFGKPVTLSCSQTLNHNVMYWYQQKSSQAPKLLFHYYDKDFNNEADTPDNFQSRRPNTSFCFLDIRSPGLGDTAMYLCATSRDAGGYGDEAFFGQGTRLTVV.

The chain couples TRBV5-1 to TRBJ2-3; TRBD2 matches 7 bases. There are 15 residues in the CDR3. V shed 2 bases, J shed 4 bases, and the junction held 7 bases outside the gene matches. Looked up from germline, CDR1 is SGHRS and CDR2 is YFSETQ. CDR3 coding DNA: TGCGCCAGCAGCTTCGGGGGGAGTGGGTCAGATACGCAGTATTTT. Its translation: CASSFGGSGSDTQYF. The full variable domain, its missing parts supplied by reference TRBV5-1 and TRBJ2-3, is KAGVTQTPRYLIKTRGQQVTLSCSPISGHRSVSWYQQTPGQGLQFLFEYFSETQRNKGNFPGRFSGRQFSNSRSEMNVSTLELGDSALYLCASSFGGSGSDTQYFGPGTRLTVL.

This clone counts as large (0.1 to 1%). The genes are TRBV19 and TRBJ1-5, with D unclear. Trimming stripped 2 bases from V and 1 base from J, with 0 bases between. Per the germline V gene, CDR1 is LNHDA and CDR2 is SQIVND (reference sequence). CDR3 length equals 12 residues. CDR3 bases: TGTGCCAGTAGTATAAGCAATCAGCCCCAGCATTTT. Its translation is CASSISNQPQHF. The full variable domain, in which reference TRBV19 and TRBJ1-5 provide the parts outside the CDR3, is DGGITQSPKYLFRKEGQNVTLSCEQNLNHDAMYWYRQDPGQGLRLIYYSQIVNDFQKGDIAEGYSVSREKKESFPLTVTSAQKNPTAFYLCASSISNQPQHFGDGTRLSIL.

The chain carries TRBV29-1 and TRBJ2-3; D might be TRBD2 (6 bases). Trimming removed 3 bases from V and 4 bases from J, with 14 bases in between. This CDR3 is built from 14 residues. CDR1 is SQVTM, CDR2 ANQGSEA, per germline. In DNA form, the CDR3 reads TGCAGCGTTGAGGGCGGGACTGGTGCAGATACGCAGTATTTT. Translated: CSVEGGTGADTQYF.

This chain uses TRBV28 with TRBJ1-1; D possibly corresponds to TRBD1 (6 bases). This CDR3 contains 15 residues. V was shortened by 5 bases and J by 5 bases, with 18 bases between the two germline ends. Germline CDR1 and CDR2: MDHEN and SYDVKM. In DNA form, the CDR3 reads TGTGCCAGCAGTCCCGCAGGGAGGGGGAGTACTGAAGCTTTCTTT. Its protein product is CASSPAGRGSTEAFF. The full variable domain, completed using reference TRBV28 and TRBJ1-1, is DVKVTQSSRYLVKRTGEKVFLECVQDMDHENMFWYRQDPGLGLRLIYFSYDVKMKEKGDIPEGYSVSREKKERFSLILESASTNQTSMYLCASSPAGRGSTEAFFGQGTRLTVV.

In this sample, this clone turned up a few times. The V gene is TRBV2, the J gene TRBJ2-1; no clear D. The germline V gene encodes CDR1 SNHLY and CDR2 FYNNEI. V lost 8 bases to trimming and J lost 6 bases, with 5 bases between them. This CDR3 is 10 amino acids long. The CDR3 here is CASEGNEQFF. In nucleotides, the CDR3 is TGTGCCAGCGAAGGCAATGAGCAGTTCTTC. The full variable domain, rest sourced from reference TRBV2 and TRBJ2-1, is EPEVTQTPSHQVTQMGQEVILRCVPISNHLYFYWYRQILGQKVEFLVSFYNNEISEKSEIFDDQFSVERPDGSNFTLKIRSTKLEDSAMYFCASEGNEQFFGPGTRLTVL.

The chain uses TRBV7-3 and TRBJ2-7, with D perhaps assigned TRBD1 or TRBD2 (5 bases each). Deletions cut 4 bases from V and 2 bases from J, with 15 bases between. CDR1 is SGHTA and CDR2 is FQGTGA in the germline V gene. This CDR3 has 15 amino acids. This chain's CDR3 is CASSSNRDRPYEQYF. The CDR3 bases are TGTGCCAGCAGCTCTAACCGGGACCGGCCCTACGAGCAGTACTTC. Complete variable domain (other parts from reference TRBV7-3 and TRBJ2-7): GAGVSQTPSNKVTEKGKYVELRCDPISGHTALYWYRQSLGQGPEFLIYFQGTGAADDSGLPNDRFFAVRPEGSVSTLKIQRTERGDSAVYLCASSSNRDRPYEQYFGPGTRLTVT.

The chain has TRBV4-1 and TRBJ2-7; weak D call: TRBD1 (6 bases). CDR3 length: 13 amino acids. In germline, CDR1 is MGHRA, CDR2 YSYEKL. V was cut by 0 bases and J by 9 bases, with 12 bases left in between. CDR3 amino acids: CASSQDQGFVQYF. The CDR3 region has the DNA TGCGCCAGCAGCCAAGATCAGGGGTTTGTGCAGTACTTC.

The V gene is TRBV19, the J gene TRBJ2-1; 7 bases are shared with TRBD1. The CDR3 is 16 amino acids. The V gene's germline CDR1 is LNHDA and CDR2 SQIVND (reference sequence). J gave up 5 bases and V 5 bases, and 12 bases lay outside the gene matches. The CDR3 sequence is CASSDQGQIRHNEQFF. DNA for the CDR3: TGTGCCAGTAGTGACCAGGGACAGATCAGGCACAATGAGCAGTTCTTC. Full variable domain (remainder filled in from reference TRBV19 and TRBJ2-1): DGGITQSPKYLFRKEGQNVTLSCEQNLNHDAMYWYRQDPGQGLRLIYYSQIVNDFQKGDIAEGYSVSREKKESFPLTVTSAQKNPTAFYLCASSDQGQIRHNEQFFGPGTRLTVL.

This rearrangement joins TRBV4-2 to TRBJ2-6; the match to TRBD2 covers 10 bases. This CDR3 comprises 20 residues. The V gene's germline CDR1 is LGHNA and CDR2 YNFKEQ. After removal of 1 base from V and 0 bases from J, the junction contained 9 bases not matched to a gene. This CDR3 reads CASSQVMGSGGGSGANVLTF. The CDR3 coding sequence is TGTGCCAGCAGCCAAGTAATGGGCAGCGGGGGGGGCTCTGGGGCCAACGTCCTGACTTTC.

The chain is built from TRBV5-6 and TRBJ2-2; possibly TRBD1 or TRBD2 for D (5 bases each). There are 17 residues in the CDR3. Germline lookup yields CDR1 SGHDT and CDR2 YYEEEE. Trimming removed 1 base at V and 1 base at J, with 14 bases between. The CDR3 region has the DNA TGTGCCAGCAGCTTGTGGGGGACGCTGCAGAACACCGGGGAGCTGTTTTTT. Protein sequence: CASSLWGTLQNTGELFF.

This clone was counted once. The V call is TRBV18, the J call TRBJ2-3, with TRBD2 identical over 9 bases. Germline V CDR1 and CDR2: KGHSH, LQKENI. V lost 2 bases to trimming and J lost 0 bases; unmatched junction nucleotides: 3. This CDR3 comprises 16 residues. The CDR3 DNA sequence: TGTGCCAGCTCACCAGCTAGCGGGGCTAGCACAGATACGCAGTATTTT. Encoded protein: CASSPASGASTDTQYF.

In its sample, this clone was seen a few times. The chain carries TRBV29-1 and TRBJ1-1, with 7 bases lining up with TRBD1. CDR1 and CDR2 (germline): SQVTM, ANQGSEA. The trim removed 6 bases at V and 4 bases at J, leaving 11 bases unmatched. The CDR3 extends over 14 amino acids. CDR3 nucleotides: TGCAGCGTCCGGACAGGATCGGGTGGCACTGAAGCTTTCTTT. This encodes CSVRTGSGGTEAFF. The full variable domain, its missing parts supplied by reference TRBV29-1 and TRBJ1-1, is SAVISQKPSRDICQRGTSLTIQCQVDSQVTMMFWYRQQPGQSLTLIATANQGSEATYESGFVIDKFPISRPNLTFSTLTVSNMSPEDSSIYLCSVRTGSGGTEAFFGQGTRLTVV.

This clone has only one observation. This chain joins TRBV6-1 and TRBJ2-2, with D unresolved. Trimming took off 6 bases at V and 5 bases at J, with 10 bases between the two ends. The length of the CDR3 is 13 residues. CDR1 is MNHNS, CDR2 SASEGT, per germline. CDR3 sequence (DNA): TGTGCCAGCAGCCCCCTAGAGACCGGGGAGCTGTTTTTT. This gives the protein CASSPLETGELFF.

The V and J genes are TRBV4-1 and TRBJ1-1, with TRBD1 matching over 7 bases. The CDR3 extends over 15 amino acids. CDR1 and CDR2 (germline): MGHRA, YSYEKL. Trimming took 5 bases from V and 0 from J; bases not matched to a gene: 6. Here the CDR3 reads CASSYPTGMNTEAFF. CDR3 DNA: TGCGCCAGCAGCTACCCGACAGGGATGAACACTGAAGCTTTCTTT.

The rearrangement joins TRBV11-2 to TRBJ2-7; D possibly corresponds to TRBD2 (6 bases). Per germline, CDR1 SGHAT and CDR2 FQNNGV. Trimming took off 5 bases at V and 6 bases at J, with 11 bases between the two ends. The CDR3 is 12 residues long. CDR3 protein: CASSPGLGEQYF. The CDR3 bases are TGTGCCAGCAGCCCGGGACTTGGCGAGCAGTACTTC.

The rearrangement links TRBV5-6 to TRBJ1-2; D is undetermined. This CDR3 spans 13 amino acids. Germline V gene sequence: CDR1 SGHDT, CDR2 YYEEEE. The V end lost 0 bases, the J end lost 4 bases, and 7 bases lay between the germline ends. The CDR3 region is CASSLDRVYGYTF. CDR3 DNA: TGTGCCAGCAGCTTGGACAGAGTCTATGGCTACACCTTC.

The rearrangement joins TRBV6-1 to TRBJ2-5, with D perhaps given as TRBD1 or TRBD2 (5 bases each). The CDR3 has 13 amino acids. CDR1 MNHNS and CDR2 SASEGT come from the germline V gene. Trimming left V 9 bases short and J 3 bases short, with 14 bases between. The CDR3 reads CARRGDGEETQYF. DNA of the CDR3: TGTGCCAGAAGAGGGGACGGTGAAGAGACCCAGTACTTC.

This chain links TRBV5-6 with TRBJ2-3; tentatively, D is TRBD2 (6 bases). The length of the CDR3 is 14 residues. V lost 0 bases, J lost 9 bases, and 14 bases lay in between. CDR1 and CDR2 from the germline V gene are SGHDT and YYEEEE. The CDR3 reads CASSLAGGASTQYF. CDR3 coding DNA: TGTGCCAGCAGCTTGGCCGGCGGGGCGTCGACGCAGTATTTT. Full variable domain (remainder filled in from reference TRBV5-6 and TRBJ2-3): DAGVTQSPTHLIKTRGQQVTLRCSPKSGHDTVSWYQQALGQGPQFIFQYYEEEERQRGNFPDRFSGHQFPNYSSELNVNALLLGDSALYLCASSLAGGASTQYFGPGTRLTVL.